This TCR beta chain was recorded in a study of T-cell memory formation after mild COVID-19 (dated by TCRdb to 2020 to 2023). In terms of the full investigation: TCR sequence clusters from the two donors were largely donor specific. Longitudinal TCRalpha and TCRbeta repertoire sequencing tracked T-cell clones expanding and contracting after mild COVID-19 in a couple of donors. The cohort was made up of two young adult volunteers, one female and one male, who were previously healthy.

On this clonotype itself: This receptor's antigen is unknown. Nothing much larger sits one base from this clone, and base qualities are not available.

CDR1 is given as SGHTA and CDR2 as FQGNSA, both from the germline V gene. The junction carries 12 bases between V and J, which are trimmed by 6 bases and 0 bases respectively. The CDR3 spans 15 residues, from the cysteine through the phenylalanine. Of the read, only the CDR3 DNA is kept; its 45 bases are in frame from base 1. Sequencer: Illumina NovaSeq 6000. TCRalpha and TCRbeta cDNA libraries were built by 5'RACE with constant-segment primers, adding sample barcodes and unique molecular identifiers. Trizol reagent was used to extract RNA from every sample. Library amplification was performed in two PCR steps, and a second sample barcode and Illumina TruSeq adapters were introduced in the second step. Sequencing of the libraries was done on an Illumina NovaSeq, producing 2 x 150 bp paired-end reads. The study's own analysis went as follows. With migec v1.2.7, reads were demultiplexed and then collapsed into UMI-guided consensus sequences. Using mixcr v2.1.11, the UMI consensuses were aligned to TRA and TRB V and J templates and assembled into clonotypes. A clonotype was counted as expanded or contracted only if both edgeR and NoisET called the change significant, with noise models trained on biological replicates. For edgeR calls, the cutoffs were a false discovery rate-adjusted p below 0.01 and a log2 fold-change threshold of 1. As an exploratory analysis of dynamics, max-normalized trajectories of the 1000 most abundant clonotypes were examined with PCA combined with hierarchical clustering. Separately sequenced CD4+ and CD8+ repertoires were used to assign the CD4 or CD8 phenotype of responding clones. TCRdb itself trimmed the public reads at Q25 with fastp, ran MiXCR and retained productive beta chains. Each CDR3 protein appears once, grouped with its most common genes and DNA. TCRdb, not the authors, supplied the V and J calls. The sample contains tens of thousands of distinct CDR3 sequences, roughly a quarter of them found a single time. Roughly 43% of the sample belongs to the ten largest clones.

Points the paper makes about the study in general: From day 15 to 85, contracting clones showed balanced CD4/CD8 phenotypes, whereas a second wave of clones that expanded from day 15 to 37 leaned towards CD4+. Only a couple of mild cases were covered in the study, and larger cohorts including severe cases with pre-infection samples were considered necessary. Contracting CD4+ clones were located mainly in the CM and EM memory subsets, whereas CD8+ clones were found to be enriched in EMRA. SARS-CoV-2 specificity was not confirmed for the second-wave clones peaking on day 37. Some responding clones were found in pre-infection memory, which suggests that pre-existing cross-reactive memory T cells took part in the SARS-CoV-2 response.

Ficoll-Paque density gradient centrifugation was used to isolate PBMCs. Sequencing used PBMCs or a T cell subset sorted from them (not recorded which). Rearrangement joined TRBV7-2 to TRBJ2-1; the D gene remains uncertain. This sequence was found in a man younger than 35 who had mild COVID-19 (a few samples of this study predate the infection). The sample titles of this study are shuffled in the database, so cell type and time point are left out; the donor was told from shared clones. The CDR3 protein is CASSRSWSSYNEQFF. The DNA reads TGTGCCAGCAGTCGAAGCTGGAGCTCCTACAATGAGCAGTTCTTC.